This T cell receptor beta chain was found in a study of T cell responses to AZD1222 COVID-19 vaccine. As concerns this clone: As yet, its antigen is unknown.

TCRdb keeps only in-frame clones here, not all; method: immunoSEQ multiplex PCR. The table includes approximately 100,000 clones, approximately 91% detected once. V lost 9 bases to trimming and J lost 0 bases, with 15 bases between them. The CDR3 loop spans 14 amino acids. Germline V gene sequence: CDR1 SNHLY, CDR2 FYNNEI. Study-level points and caveats: Females outnumbered males among donors, who were mostly white British; clonal diversity was possibly underestimated. Baseline antibody screening turned up just a handful of seropositive AZD1222 recipients.

V gene TRBV2 combines with J gene TRBJ2-7; tentatively, D is TRBD1 (6 bases). This receptor was obtained from an adult in good health. This specimen was peripheral blood, taken on day 0 of MenACWY control vaccination. CDR3: CASSQGRNSYEQYF. The CDR3 coding sequence is TGTGCCAGTTCACAGGGTAGAAACTCCTACGAGCAGTACTTC.